Only a few counts were recorded for the clone carrying this TCR beta chain. Its antigen is currently unknown. Trimming left V 1 base short and J 5 bases short, with 18 bases between. The germline CDR1 and CDR2 sequences are SEHNR and FQNEAQ (reference sequence). This CDR3 has 18 amino acids. Total RNA was isolated from unfractionated whole blood. These data come from a study of human T cells and chemical hapten exposure. General study points: DPC sensitization produced no change in TCRs with frequency above 1 in 1000.

The library tagged individual cDNA molecules with unique molecular identifiers. MiXCR, applied by TCRdb to the 5' RACE reads, yields one record per CDR3 protein. The sample carries 110,000 or so distinct CDR3 sequences, approximately 20% recorded once. This chain joins TRBV7-9 and TRBJ1-6, with D perhaps TRBD1 (6 bases). The source of this sequence is a human donor in good health. CDR3 nucleotides: TGTGCCAGCAGCTTAGGCCTCGAAGGGGGGAACCATAATTCACCCCTCCACTTT. This encodes CASSLGLEGGNHNSPLHF.